This entry is about one TCR beta chain. The antigen remains unidentified. The source of the sample is a study of T cell responses to AZD1222 COVID-19 vaccine. CDR1 and CDR2 (germline): SGHAT, FQNNGV. The CDR3 length is 15 residues. Trimming stripped 3 bases from V and 1 base from J, with 7 bases between. Study-wide results and limits: Donors were mostly white British, more females; clonal diversity possibly underestimated. Every sample of the repertoires postdated the peak T cell response.

Profiled with immunoSEQ multiplex PCR; TCRdb holds only in-frame clones, not every one. The sample has about 130,000 clones, approximately 84% seen once. The receptor was isolated from an adult in good health. The sample here was peripheral blood, taken on day 0 of AZD1222 vaccination. The chain couples TRBV11-2 to TRBJ2-6; no firm D call. This CDR3 reads CASSFVRSGANVLTF. The CDR3 bases are TGTGCCAGCAGCTTCGTAAGGTCTGGGGCCAACGTCCTGACTTTC. Full variable domain (remainder filled in from reference TRBV11-2 and TRBJ2-6): EAGVAQSPRYKIIEKRQSVAFWCNPISGHATLYWYQQILGQGPKLLIQFQNNGVVDDSQLPKDRFSAERLKGVDSTLKIQPAKLEDSAVYLCASSFVRSGANVLTFGAGSRLTVL.